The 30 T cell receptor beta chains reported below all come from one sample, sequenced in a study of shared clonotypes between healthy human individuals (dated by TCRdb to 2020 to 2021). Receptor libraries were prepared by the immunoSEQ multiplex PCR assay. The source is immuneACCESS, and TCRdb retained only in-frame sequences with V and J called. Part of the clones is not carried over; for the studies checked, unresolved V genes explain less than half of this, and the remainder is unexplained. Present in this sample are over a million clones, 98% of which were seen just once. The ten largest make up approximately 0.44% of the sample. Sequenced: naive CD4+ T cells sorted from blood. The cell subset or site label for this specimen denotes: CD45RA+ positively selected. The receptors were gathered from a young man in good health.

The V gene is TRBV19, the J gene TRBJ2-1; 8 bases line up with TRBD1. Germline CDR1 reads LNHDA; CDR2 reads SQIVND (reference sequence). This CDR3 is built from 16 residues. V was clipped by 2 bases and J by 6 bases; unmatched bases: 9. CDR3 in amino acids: CASSIYRDRRLNEQFF. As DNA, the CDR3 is TGTGCCAGTAGTATATACCGGGACAGGCGACTCAATGAGCAGTTCTTC.

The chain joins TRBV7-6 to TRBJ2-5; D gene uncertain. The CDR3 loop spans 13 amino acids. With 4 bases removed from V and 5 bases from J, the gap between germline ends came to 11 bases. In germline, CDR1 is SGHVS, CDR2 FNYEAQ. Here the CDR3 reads CASSSNWWETQYF. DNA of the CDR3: TGTGCCAGCAGCTCCAACTGGTGGGAGACCCAGTACTTC.

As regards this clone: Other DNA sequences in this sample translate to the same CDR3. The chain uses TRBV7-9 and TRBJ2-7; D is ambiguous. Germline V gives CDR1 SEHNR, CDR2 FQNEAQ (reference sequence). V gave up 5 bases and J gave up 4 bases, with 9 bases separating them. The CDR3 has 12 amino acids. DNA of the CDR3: TGTGCCAGCAGCCTAGTCACTTACGAGCAGTACTTC. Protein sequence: CASSLVTYEQYF.

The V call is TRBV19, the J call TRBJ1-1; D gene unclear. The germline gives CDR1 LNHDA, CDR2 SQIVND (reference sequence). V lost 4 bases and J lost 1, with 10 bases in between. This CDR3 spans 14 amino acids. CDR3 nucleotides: TGTGCCAGTAGTAATCCAGGATCGAACACTGAAGCTTTCTTT. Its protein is CASSNPGSNTEAFF.

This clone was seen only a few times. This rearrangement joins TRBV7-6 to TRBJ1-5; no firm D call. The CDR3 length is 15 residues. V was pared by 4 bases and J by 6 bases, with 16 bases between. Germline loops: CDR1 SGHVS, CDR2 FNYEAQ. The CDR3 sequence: CASSYKGGIIQPQHF. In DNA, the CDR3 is TGTGCCAGCAGCTACAAAGGAGGGATCATTCAGCCCCAGCATTTT. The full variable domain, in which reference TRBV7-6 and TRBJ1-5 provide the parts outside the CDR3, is GAGVSQSPRYKVTKRGQDVALRCDPISGHVSLYWYRQALGQGPEFLTYFNYEAQQDKSGLPNDRFSAERPEGSISTLTIQRTEQRDSAMYRCASSYKGGIIQPQHFGDGTRLSIL.

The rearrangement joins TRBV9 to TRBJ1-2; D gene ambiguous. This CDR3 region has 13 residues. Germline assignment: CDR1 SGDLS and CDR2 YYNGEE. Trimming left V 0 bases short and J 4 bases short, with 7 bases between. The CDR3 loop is CASSVDPTYGYTF. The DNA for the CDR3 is TGTGCCAGCAGCGTAGACCCCACCTATGGCTACACCTTC. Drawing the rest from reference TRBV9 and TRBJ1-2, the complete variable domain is DSGVTQTPKHLITATGQRVTLRCSPRSGDLSVYWYQQSLDQGLQFLIQYYNGEERAKGNILERFSAQQFPDLHSELNLSSLELGDSALYFCASSVDPTYGYTFGSGTRLTVV.

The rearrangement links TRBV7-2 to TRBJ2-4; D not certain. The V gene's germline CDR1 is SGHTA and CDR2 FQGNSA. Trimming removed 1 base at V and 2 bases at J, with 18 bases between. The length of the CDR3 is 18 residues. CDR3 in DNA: TGTGCCAGCAGCTTAGTGGCCTCTCGAGGACGGTCCAAAAACATTCAGTACTTC. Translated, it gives CASSLVASRGRSKNIQYF.

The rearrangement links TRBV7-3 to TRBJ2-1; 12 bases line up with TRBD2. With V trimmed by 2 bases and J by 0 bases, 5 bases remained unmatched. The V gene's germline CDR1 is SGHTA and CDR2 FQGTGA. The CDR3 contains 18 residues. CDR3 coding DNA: TGTGCCAGCAGCTTATCCCCGACTAGCGGGGGCTCCTACAATGAGCAGTTCTTC. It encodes CASSLSPTSGGSYNEQFF. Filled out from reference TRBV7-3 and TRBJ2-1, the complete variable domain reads GAGVSQTPSNKVTEKGKYVELRCDPISGHTALYWYRQSLGQGPEFLIYFQGTGAADDSGLPNDRFFAVRPEGSVSTLKIQRTERGDSAVYLCASSLSPTSGGSYNEQFFGPGTRLTVL.

The CDR3, as DNA: TGTGCCAGCAGTTTAGCAGCGGTCACAGATACGCAGTATTTT. This sequence encodes CASSLAAVTDTQYF. The chain joins TRBV6-1 to TRBJ2-3; tentatively, D is TRBD2 (5 bases). The germline gives CDR1 MNHNS, CDR2 SASEGT. CDR3 length equals 14 residues. The V gene lost 5 bases and the J gene lost 2 bases, with 11 bases spanning the gap.

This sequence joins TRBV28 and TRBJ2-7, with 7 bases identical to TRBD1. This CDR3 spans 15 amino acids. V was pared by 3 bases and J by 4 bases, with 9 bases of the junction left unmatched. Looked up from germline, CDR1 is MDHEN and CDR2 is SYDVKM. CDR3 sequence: CASSLWTGGLYEQYF. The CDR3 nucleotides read TGTGCCAGCAGTTTGTGGACAGGCGGGCTATACGAGCAGTACTTC.

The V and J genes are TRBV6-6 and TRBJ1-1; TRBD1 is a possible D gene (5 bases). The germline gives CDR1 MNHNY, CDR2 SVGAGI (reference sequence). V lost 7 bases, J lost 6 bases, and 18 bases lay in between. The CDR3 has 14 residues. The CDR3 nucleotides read TGTGCCAGCACCTCTGGTGGGGCGATCTCTGAAGCTTTCTTT. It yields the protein CASTSGGAISEAFF.

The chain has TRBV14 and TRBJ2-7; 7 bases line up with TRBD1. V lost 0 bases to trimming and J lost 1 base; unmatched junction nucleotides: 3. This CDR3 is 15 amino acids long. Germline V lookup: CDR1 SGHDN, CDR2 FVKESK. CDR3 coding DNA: TGTGCCAGCAGCCAAGATCAGGGGGTATCCTACGAGCAGTACTTC. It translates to CASSQDQGVSYEQYF.

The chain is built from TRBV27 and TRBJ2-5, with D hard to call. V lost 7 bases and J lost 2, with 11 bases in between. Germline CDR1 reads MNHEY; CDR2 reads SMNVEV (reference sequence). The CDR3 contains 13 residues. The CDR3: CASKQKLQETQYF. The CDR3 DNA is TGTGCCAGCAAACAGAAATTACAAGAGACCCAGTACTTC.

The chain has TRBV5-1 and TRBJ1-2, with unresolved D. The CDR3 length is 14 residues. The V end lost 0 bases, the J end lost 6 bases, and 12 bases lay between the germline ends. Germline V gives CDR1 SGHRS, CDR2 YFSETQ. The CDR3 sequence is CASSLAWDSDGYTF. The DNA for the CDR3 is TGCGCCAGCAGCTTGGCATGGGATTCGGATGGCTACACCTTC. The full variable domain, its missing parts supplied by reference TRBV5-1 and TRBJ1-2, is KAGVTQTPRYLIKTRGQQVTLSCSPISGHRSVSWYQQTPGQGLQFLFEYFSETQRNKGNFPGRFSGRQFSNSRSEMNVSTLELGDSALYLCASSLAWDSDGYTFGSGTRLTVV.

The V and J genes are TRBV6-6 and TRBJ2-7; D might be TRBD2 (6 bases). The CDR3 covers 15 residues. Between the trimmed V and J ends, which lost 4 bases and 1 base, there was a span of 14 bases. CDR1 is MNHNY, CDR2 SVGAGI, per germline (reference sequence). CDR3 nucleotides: TGTGCCAGCAGTTCCCTGGGACTTCCGTCCTACGAGCAGTACTTC. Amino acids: CASSSLGLPSYEQYF.

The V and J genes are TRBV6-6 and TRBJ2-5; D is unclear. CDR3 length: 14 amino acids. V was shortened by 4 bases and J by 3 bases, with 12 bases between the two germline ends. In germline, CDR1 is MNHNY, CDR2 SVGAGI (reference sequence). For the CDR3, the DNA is TGTGCCAGCAGTTTAATAGGATCGAAAGAGACCCAGTACTTC. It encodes CASSLIGSKETQYF.

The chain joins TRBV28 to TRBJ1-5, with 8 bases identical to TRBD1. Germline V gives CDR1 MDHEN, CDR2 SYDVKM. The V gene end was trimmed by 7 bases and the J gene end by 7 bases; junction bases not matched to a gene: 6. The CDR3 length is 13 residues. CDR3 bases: TGTGCCAGCAACCGACAGGGGAACCAGCCCCAGCATTTT. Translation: CASNRQGNQPQHF.

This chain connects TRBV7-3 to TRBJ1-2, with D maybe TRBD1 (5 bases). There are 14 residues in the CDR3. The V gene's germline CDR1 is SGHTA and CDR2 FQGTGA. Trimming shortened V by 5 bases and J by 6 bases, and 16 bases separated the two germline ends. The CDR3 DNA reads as TGTGCCAGCAGCCGGGGCCCCTCGGGAGATGGCTACACCTTC. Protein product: CASSRGPSGDGYTF.

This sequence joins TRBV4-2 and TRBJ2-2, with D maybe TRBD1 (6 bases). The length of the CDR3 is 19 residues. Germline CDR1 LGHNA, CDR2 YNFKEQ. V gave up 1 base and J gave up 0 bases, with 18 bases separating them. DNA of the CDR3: TGTGCCAGCAGCCAAGTTTCGAAGCGAGGGACACCGAACACCGGGGAGCTGTTTTTT. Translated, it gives CASSQVSKRGTPNTGELFF.

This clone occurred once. The CDR3 sequence is CASSDSRGNPTSGREDEQFF. CDR3 DNA sequence: TGCGCCAGCAGTGATTCGCGGGGTAACCCAACTAGCGGGAGGGAAGATGAGCAGTTCTTC. The chain joins TRBV10-2 to TRBJ2-1; 13 bases align to TRBD2. Germline V gene sequence: CDR1 WSHSY, CDR2 SAAADI. This CDR3 is 20 amino acids long. Unmatched junction bases numbered 19, after V lost 3 bases and J lost 8 bases.

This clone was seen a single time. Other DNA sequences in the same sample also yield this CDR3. The CDR3, as DNA: TGCAGTGCTAGAGCATACAATGAGCAGTTCTTC. Its translation: CSARAYNEQFF. The chain is built from TRBV20-1 and TRBJ2-1, with D uncertain. V was trimmed by 1 base and J by 4 bases, leaving 2 bases between them. The CDR3 has 11 amino acids. Germline V gene data show CDR1 as DFQATT and CDR2 as SNEGSKA (reference sequence).

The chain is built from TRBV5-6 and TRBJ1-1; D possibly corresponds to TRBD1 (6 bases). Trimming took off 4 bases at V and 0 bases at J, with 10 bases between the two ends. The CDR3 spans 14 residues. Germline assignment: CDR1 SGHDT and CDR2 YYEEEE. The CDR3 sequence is CASSPDSMNTEAFF. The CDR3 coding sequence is TGTGCCAGCAGCCCGGACAGCATGAACACTGAAGCTTTCTTT.

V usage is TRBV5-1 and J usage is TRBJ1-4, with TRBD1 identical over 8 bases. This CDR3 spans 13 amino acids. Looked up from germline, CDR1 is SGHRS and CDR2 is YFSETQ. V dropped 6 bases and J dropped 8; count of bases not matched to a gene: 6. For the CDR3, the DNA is TGCGCCAGCAAGGACAGGGAACACGAAAAACTGTTTTTT. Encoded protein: CASKDREHEKLFF.

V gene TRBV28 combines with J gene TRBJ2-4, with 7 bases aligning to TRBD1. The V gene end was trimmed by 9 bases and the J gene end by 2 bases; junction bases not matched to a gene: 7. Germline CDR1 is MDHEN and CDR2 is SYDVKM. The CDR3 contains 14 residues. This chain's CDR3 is CASKVQGSKNIQYF. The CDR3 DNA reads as TGTGCCAGTAAAGTACAGGGGTCCAAAAACATTCAGTACTTC. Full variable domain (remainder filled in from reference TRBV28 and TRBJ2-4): DVKVTQSSRYLVKRTGEKVFLECVQDMDHENMFWYRQDPGLGLRLIYFSYDVKMKEKGDIPEGYSVSREKKERFSLILESASTNQTSMYLCASKVQGSKNIQYFGAGTRLSVL.

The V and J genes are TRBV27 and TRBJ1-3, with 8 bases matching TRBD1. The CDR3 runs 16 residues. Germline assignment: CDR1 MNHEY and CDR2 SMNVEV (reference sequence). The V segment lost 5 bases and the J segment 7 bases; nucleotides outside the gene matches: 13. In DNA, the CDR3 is TGTGCCAGCAGTAGCCTCGGACAGGGTGAATGGAACACCATATATTTT. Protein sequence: CASSSLGQGEWNTIYF.

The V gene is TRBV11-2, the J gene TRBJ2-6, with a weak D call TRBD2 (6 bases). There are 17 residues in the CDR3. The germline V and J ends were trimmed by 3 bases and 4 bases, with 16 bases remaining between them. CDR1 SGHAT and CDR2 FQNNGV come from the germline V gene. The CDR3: CASSFWRDPPGANVLTF. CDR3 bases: TGTGCCAGCAGCTTCTGGCGGGACCCCCCCGGGGCCAACGTCCTGACTTTC.

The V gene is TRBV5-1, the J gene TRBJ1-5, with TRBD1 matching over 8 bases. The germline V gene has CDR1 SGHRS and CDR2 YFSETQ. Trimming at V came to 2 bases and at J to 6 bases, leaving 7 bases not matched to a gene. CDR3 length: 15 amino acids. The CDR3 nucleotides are TGCGCCAGCAGCTTTAGGACAGGGAGGGGTCAGCCCCAGCATTTT. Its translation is CASSFRTGRGQPQHF.

The chain's CDR3 is CASSQGEESYEQYF. DNA for the CDR3: TGTGCCAGCAGTCAGGGAGAGGAGTCCTACGAGCAGTACTTC. The rearrangement links TRBV11-3 to TRBJ2-7; tentatively, D is TRBD1 or TRBD2 (5 bases each). Trimming removed 6 bases from V and 1 base from J, with 13 bases in between. The V gene's germline CDR1 is SGHNT and CDR2 YENEEA. The CDR3 has 14 residues.

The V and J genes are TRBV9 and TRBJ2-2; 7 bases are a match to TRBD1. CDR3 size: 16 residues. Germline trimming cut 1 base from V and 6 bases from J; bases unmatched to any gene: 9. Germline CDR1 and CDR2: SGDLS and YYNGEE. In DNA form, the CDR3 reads TGTGCCAGCAGCGTAATCAGACAGGGCAAGGCCGGGGAGCTGTTTTTT. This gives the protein CASSVIRQGKAGELFF.

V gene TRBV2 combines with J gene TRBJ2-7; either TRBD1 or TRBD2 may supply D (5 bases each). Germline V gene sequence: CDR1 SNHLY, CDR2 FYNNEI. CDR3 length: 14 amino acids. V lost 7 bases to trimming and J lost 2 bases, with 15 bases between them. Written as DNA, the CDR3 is TGTGCCAGCAAGGAGGACACCGCGGCCTACGAGCAGTACTTC. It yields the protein CASKEDTAAYEQYF.